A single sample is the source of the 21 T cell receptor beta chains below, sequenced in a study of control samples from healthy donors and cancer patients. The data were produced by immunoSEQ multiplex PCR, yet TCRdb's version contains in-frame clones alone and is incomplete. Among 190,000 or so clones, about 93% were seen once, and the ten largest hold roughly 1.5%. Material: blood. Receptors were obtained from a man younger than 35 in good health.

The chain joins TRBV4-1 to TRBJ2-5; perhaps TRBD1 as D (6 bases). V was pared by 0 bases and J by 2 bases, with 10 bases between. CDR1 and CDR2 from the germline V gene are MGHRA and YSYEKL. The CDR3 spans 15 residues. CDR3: CASSQDHRGQETQYF. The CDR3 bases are TGCGCCAGCAGCCAAGATCATAGGGGGCAAGAGACCCAGTACTTC.

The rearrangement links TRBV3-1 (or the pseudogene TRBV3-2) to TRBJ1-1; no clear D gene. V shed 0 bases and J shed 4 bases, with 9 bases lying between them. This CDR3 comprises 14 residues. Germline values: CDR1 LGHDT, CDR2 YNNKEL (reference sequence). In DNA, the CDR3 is TGTGCCAGCAGCCAAGATGAGGAGGGCACTGAAGCTTTCTTT. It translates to CASSQDEEGTEAFF.

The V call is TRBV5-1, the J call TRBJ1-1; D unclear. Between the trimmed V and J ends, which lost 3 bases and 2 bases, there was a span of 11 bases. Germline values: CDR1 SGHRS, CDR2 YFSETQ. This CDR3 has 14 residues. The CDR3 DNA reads TGCGCCAGCAGCTCGGACGGCATCAACACTGAAGCTTTCTTT. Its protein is CASSSDGINTEAFF.

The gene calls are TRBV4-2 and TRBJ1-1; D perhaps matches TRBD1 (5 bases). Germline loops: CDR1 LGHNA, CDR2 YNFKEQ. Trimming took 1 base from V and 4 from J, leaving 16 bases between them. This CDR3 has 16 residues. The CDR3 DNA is TGTGCCAGCAGCCAAGGCGCGGGGGGGGGTGGCACTGAAGCTTTCTTT. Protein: CASSQGAGGGGTEAFF.

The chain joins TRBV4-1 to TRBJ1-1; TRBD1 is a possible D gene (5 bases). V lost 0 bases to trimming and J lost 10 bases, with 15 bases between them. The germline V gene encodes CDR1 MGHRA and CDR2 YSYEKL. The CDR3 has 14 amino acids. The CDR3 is CASSQEDQGLRAFF. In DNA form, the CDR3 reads TGCGCCAGCAGCCAAGAGGATCAGGGTCTGAGAGCTTTCTTT.

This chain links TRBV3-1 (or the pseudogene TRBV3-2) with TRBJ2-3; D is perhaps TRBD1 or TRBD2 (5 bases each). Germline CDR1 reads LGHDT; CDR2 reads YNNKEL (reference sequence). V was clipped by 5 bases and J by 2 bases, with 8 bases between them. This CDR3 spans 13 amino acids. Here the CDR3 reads CASSGDLTDTQYF. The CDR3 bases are TGTGCCAGCAGCGGGGACCTCACAGATACGCAGTATTTT.

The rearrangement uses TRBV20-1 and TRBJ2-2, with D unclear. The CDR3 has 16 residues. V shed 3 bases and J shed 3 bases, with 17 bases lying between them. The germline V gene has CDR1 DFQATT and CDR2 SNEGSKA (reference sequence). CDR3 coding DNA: TGCAGTGCTAGTAAGAGAAACCCAATCGACACCGGGGAGCTGTTTTTT. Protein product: CSASKRNPIDTGELFF.

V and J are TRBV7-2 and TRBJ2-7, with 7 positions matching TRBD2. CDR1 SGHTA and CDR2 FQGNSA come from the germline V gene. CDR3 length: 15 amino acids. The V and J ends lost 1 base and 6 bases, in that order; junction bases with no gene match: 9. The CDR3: CASSLVWGGSSEQYF. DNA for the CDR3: TGTGCCAGCAGCTTAGTTTGGGGGGGGTCAAGCGAGCAGTACTTC.

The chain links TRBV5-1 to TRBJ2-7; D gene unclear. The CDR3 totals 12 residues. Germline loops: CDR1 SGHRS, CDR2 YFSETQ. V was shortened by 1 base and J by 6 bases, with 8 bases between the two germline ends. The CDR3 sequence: CASSLRPSEQYF. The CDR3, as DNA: TGCGCCAGCAGCTTGAGACCTTCCGAGCAGTACTTC.

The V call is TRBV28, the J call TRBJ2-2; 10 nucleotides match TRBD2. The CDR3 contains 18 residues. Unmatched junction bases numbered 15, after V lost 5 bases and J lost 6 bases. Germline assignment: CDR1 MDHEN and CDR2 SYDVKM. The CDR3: CASSPWGSGGKTPGELFF. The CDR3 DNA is TGTGCCAGCAGTCCCTGGGGTAGCGGGGGGAAGACTCCCGGGGAGCTGTTTTTT.

The CDR3: CASSAVGGDTQYF. The CDR3 coding sequence is TGTGCCAGCAGCGCGGTGGGGGGGGATACGCAGTATTTT. This chain uses TRBV7-3 with TRBJ2-3; 7 bases agree with TRBD2. Germline assignment: CDR1 SGHTA and CDR2 FQGTGA. This CDR3 is built from 13 residues. The junction had 5 bases not matched to a gene; V was cut back by 5 bases and J by 6 bases.

CDR3 in amino acids: CSVGTDNNSPLHF. In nucleotides, the CDR3 is TGCAGCGTTGGGACCGACAATAATTCACCCCTCCACTTT. V and J are TRBV29-1 and TRBJ1-6; D not resolved. This CDR3 is 13 amino acids long. Trimming removed 4 bases from V and 5 bases from J, with 9 bases in between. Germline V lookup: CDR1 SQVTM, CDR2 ANQGSEA.

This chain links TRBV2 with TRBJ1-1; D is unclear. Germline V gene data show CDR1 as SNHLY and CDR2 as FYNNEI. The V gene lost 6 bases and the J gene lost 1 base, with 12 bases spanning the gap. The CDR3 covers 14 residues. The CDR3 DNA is TGTGCCAGCAGGTCTTTTTCAGCGAACACTGAAGCTTTCTTT. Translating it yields CASRSFSANTEAFF.

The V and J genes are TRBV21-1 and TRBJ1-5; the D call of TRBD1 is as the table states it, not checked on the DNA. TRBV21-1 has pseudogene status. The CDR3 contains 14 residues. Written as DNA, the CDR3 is TGTGCCAGCAGCCCGCGGGACAGGGGACAGCCCCAGCATTTT. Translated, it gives CASSPRDRGQPQHF.

The CDR3 reads CSGQSHTEAFF. The CDR3 bases are TGCAGCGGACAGTCGCACACTGAAGCTTTCTTT. The genes are TRBV29-1 and TRBJ1-1; TRBD1 is a possible D gene (5 bases). V lost 7 bases, J lost 3 bases, and 9 bases lay in between. The CDR3 has 11 residues. Looked up from germline, CDR1 is SQVTM and CDR2 is ANQGSEA.

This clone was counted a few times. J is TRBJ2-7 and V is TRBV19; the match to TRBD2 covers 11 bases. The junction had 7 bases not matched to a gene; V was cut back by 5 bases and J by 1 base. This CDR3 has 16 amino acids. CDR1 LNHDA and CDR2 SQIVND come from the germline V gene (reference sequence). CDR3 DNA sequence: TGTGCCAGTAGTTCCCTAGCGGGGGGAAGTTCCTACGAGCAGTACTTC. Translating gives CASSSLAGGSSYEQYF.

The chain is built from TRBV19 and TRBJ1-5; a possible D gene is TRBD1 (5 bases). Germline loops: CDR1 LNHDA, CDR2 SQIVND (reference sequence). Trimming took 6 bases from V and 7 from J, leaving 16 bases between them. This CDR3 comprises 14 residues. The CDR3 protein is CASRPGTLHQPQHF. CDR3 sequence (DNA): TGTGCCAGTAGACCCGGGACGCTACACCAGCCCCAGCATTTT.

Here the CDR3 DNA reads TGTGCCAGCAGCTTAACCTCAGCGGGGGGGCCCGAGGAGCTGTTTTTT. This codes for CASSLTSAGGPEELFF. The chain recombines TRBV7-3 with TRBJ2-2, with 10 bases fitting TRBD2. The length of the CDR3 is 16 residues. V was clipped by 0 bases and J by 10 bases; unmatched bases: 8. Germline assignment: CDR1 SGHTA and CDR2 FQGTGA.

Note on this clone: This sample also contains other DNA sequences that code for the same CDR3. The CDR3 loop reads CASSLEGGSNSPLHF. CDR3 coding DNA: TGCGCCAGCAGCTTGGAGGGAGGGTCTAATTCACCCCTCCACTTT. The rearrangement links TRBV5-1 to TRBJ1-6; D not resolved. Between the trimmed V and J ends, which lost 0 bases and 6 bases, there was a span of 10 bases. CDR1 SGHRS and CDR2 YFSETQ come from the germline V gene. CDR3 size: 15 residues.

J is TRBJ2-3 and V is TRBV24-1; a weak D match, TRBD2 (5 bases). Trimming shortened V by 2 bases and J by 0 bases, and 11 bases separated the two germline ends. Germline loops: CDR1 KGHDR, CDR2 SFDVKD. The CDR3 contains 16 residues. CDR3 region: CATSDWESLSTDTQYF. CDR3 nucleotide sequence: TGTGCCACCAGTGATTGGGAGTCACTTAGCACAGATACGCAGTATTTT.

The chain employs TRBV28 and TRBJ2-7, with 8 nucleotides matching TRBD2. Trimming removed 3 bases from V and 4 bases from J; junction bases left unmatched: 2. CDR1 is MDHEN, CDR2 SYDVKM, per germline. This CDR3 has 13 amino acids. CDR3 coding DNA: TGTGCCAGCAGTTTGCCGGGGGGGTACGAGCAGTACTTC. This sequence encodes CASSLPGGYEQYF. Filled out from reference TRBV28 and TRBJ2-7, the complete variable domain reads DVKVTQSSRYLVKRTGEKVFLECVQDMDHENMFWYRQDPGLGLRLIYFSYDVKMKEKGDIPEGYSVSREKKERFSLILESASTNQTSMYLCASSLPGGYEQYFGPGTRLTVT.